The sequence of this T cell receptor (beta chain) was determined in a study of blood T cell repertoires in COVID-19. Across the whole study: Whether acute or convalescent, the COVID-19 samples came from the United States, Italy and Spain. T cells, B-cell-depleted T cells, or PBMCs provided the cDNA or gDNA that served as material.

In the source study's methods: Nucleated cell number was recorded as an estimate derived from reference gene primer amplification. The data were produced by immunoSEQ multiplex PCR, yet TCRdb's version contains in-frame clones alone and is incomplete. V and J calls and clone size are those listed in that table; D and trimming were worked out from the DNA. The profile covers about 140,000 clones, with approximately 83% appearing a single time and 7.5% to 8.5% taken by the ten largest. Per germline, CDR1 MRHNA and CDR2 SNTAGT. There are 15 residues in the CDR3. The ends lost 5 bases at V and 5 bases at J; junction bases unmatched: 7.

This rearrangement joins TRBV6-4 to TRBJ2-5, with 11 bases aligning to TRBD2. Sequencing was carried out using peripheral blood. This TCR was sampled from a human donor in a cohort sampled during active COVID-19. CDR3 sequence (DNA): TGTGCCAGCAGTTTGACTAGCGGGACCCCCGAGACCCAGTACTTC. Amino acid sequence: CASSLTSGTPETQYF.